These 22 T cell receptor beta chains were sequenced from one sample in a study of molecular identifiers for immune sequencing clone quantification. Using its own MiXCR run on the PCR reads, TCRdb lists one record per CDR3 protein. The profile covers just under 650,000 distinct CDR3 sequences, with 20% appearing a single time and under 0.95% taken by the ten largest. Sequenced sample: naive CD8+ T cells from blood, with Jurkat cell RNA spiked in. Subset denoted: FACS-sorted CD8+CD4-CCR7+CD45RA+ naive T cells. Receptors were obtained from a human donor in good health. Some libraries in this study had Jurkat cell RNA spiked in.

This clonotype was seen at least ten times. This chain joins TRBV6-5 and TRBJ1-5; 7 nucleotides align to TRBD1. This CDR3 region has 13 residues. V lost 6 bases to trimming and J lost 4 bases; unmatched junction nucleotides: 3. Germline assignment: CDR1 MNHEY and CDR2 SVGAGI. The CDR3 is CASRAGGNQPQHF. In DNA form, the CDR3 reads TGTGCCAGCAGGGCAGGGGGGAATCAGCCCCAGCATTTT.

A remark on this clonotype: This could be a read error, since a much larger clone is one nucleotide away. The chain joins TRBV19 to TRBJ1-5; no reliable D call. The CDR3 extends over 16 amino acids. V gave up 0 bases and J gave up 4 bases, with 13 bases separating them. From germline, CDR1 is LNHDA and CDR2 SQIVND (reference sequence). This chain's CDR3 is CASSIEVGGQNQPQHF. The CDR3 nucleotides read TGTGCCAGTAGTATAGAGGTGGGCGGTCAAAATCAGCCCCAGCATTTT.

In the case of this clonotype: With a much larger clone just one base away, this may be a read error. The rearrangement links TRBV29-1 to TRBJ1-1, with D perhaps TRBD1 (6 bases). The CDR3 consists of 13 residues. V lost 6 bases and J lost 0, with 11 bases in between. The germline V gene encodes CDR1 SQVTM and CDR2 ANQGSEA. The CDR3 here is CSVTGTMNTEAFF. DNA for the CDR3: TGCAGCGTCACAGGGACGATGAACACTGAAGCTTTCTTT.

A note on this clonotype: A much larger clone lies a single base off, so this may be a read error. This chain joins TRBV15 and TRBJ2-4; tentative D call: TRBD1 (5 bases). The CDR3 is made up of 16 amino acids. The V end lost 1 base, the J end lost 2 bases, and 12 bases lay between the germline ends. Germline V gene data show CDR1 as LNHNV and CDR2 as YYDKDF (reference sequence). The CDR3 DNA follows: TGTGCCACCAGCAGAGGGGCGGCAGGGACCAAAAACATTCAGTACTTC. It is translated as CATSRGAAGTKNIQYF.

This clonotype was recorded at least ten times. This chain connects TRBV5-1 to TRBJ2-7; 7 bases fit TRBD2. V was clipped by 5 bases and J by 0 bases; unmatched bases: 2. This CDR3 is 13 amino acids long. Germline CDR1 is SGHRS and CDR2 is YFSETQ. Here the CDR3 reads CASRGGGSYEQYF. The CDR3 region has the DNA TGCGCCAGCAGAGGCGGGGGCTCCTACGAGCAGTACTTC.

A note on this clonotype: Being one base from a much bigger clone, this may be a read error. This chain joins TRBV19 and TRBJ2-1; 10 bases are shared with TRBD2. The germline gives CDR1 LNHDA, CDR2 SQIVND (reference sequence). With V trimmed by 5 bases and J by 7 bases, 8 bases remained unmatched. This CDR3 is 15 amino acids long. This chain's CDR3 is CASSLLAGAENEQFF. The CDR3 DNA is TGTGCCAGTAGTCTTCTAGCGGGAGCGGAGAATGAGCAGTTCTTC.

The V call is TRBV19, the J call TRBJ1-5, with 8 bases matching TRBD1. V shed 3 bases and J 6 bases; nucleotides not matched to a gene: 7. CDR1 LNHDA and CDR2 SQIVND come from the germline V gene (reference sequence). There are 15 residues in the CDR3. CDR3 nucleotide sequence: TGTGCCAGTAGTATCATAGGACAGGGAAGTCAGCCCCAGCATTTT. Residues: CASSIIGQGSQPQHF.

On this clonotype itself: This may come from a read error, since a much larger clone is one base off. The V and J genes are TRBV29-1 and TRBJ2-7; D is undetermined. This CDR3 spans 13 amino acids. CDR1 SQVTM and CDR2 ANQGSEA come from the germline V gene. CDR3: CGVEDGAIYEQYF. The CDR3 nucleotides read TGCGGCGTTGAAGACGGAGCCATCTACGAGCAGTACTTC.

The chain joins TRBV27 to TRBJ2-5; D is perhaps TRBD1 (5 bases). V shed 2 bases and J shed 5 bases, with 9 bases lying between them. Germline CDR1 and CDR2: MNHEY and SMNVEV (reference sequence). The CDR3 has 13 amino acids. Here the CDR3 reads CASSLRGWETQYF. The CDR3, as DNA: TGTGCCAGCAGTTTAAGGGGATGGGAGACCCAGTACTTC.

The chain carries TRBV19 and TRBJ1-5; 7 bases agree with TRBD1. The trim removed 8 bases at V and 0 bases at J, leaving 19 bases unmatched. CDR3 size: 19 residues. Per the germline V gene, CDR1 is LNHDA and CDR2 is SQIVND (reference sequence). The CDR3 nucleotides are TGTGCCAGTGGTACTAAGGAGGTAGGGGGCGCCTTTAGCAATCAGCCCCAGCATTTT. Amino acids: CASGTKEVGGAFSNQPQHF.

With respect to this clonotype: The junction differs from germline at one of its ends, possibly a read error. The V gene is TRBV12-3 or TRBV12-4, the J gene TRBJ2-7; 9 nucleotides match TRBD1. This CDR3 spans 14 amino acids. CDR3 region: CTSSDGTGFYEQYF. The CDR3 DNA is TGTACCAGCTCCGACGGGACAGGGTTCTACGAGCAGTACTTC.

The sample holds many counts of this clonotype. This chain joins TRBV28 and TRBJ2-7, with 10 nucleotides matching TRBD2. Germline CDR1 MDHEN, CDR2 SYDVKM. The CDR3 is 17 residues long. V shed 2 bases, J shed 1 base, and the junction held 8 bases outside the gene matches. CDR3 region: CASSLPTSGRASYEQYF. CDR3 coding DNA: TGTGCCAGCAGTTTACCCACAAGCGGGAGGGCTTCCTACGAGCAGTACTTC.

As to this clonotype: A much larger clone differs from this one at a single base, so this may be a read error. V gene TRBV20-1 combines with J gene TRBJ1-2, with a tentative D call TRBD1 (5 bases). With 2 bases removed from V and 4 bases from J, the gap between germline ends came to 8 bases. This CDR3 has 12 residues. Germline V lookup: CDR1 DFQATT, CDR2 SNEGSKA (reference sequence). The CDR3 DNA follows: TGCAGTGCTAGACCAGACAGCTATGGCTACACCTTC. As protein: CSARPDSYGYTF.

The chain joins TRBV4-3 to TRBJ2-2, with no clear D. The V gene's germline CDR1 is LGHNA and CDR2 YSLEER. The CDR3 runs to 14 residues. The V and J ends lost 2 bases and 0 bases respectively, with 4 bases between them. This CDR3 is CASSQFPNTGELFF. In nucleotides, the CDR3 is TGCGCCAGCAGCCAATTTCCGAACACCGGGGAGCTGTTTTTT.

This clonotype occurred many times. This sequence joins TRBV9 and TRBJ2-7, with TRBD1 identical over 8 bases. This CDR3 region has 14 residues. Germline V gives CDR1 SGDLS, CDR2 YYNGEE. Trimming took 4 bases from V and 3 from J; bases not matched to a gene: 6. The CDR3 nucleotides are TGTGCCAGCAGCCCCACAGGGGGGTTCTACGAGCAGTACTTC. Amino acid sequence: CASSPTGGFYEQYF.

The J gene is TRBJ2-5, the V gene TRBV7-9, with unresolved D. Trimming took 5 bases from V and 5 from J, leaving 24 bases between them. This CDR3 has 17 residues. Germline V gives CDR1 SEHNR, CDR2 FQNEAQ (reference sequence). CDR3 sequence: CASSTPRRADWRETQYF. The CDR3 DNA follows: TGTGCCAGCAGCACCCCCCGACGGGCCGACTGGCGGGAGACCCAGTACTTC.

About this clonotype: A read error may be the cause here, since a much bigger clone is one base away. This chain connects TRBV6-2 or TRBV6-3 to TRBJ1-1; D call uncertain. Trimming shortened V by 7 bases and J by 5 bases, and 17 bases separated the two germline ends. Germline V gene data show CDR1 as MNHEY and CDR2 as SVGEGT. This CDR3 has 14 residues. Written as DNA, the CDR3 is TGTGCCAGCACCTCAGCCGTAGTAGGAACTGAAGCTTTCTTT. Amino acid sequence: CASTSAVVGTEAFF.

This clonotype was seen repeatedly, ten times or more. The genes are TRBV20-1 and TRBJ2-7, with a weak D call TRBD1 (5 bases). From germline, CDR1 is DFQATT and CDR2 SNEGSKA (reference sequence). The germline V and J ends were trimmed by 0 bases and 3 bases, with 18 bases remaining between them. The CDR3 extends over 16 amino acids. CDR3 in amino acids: CSARDRVTARIYEQYF. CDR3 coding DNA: TGCAGTGCTAGAGATCGCGTGACAGCGAGAATCTACGAGCAGTACTTC.

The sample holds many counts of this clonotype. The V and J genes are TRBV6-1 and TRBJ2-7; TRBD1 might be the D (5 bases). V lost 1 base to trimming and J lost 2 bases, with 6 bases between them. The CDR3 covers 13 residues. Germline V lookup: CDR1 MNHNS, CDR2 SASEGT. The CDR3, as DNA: TGTGCCAGCAGTGAAGTCAGGGCCTACGAGCAGTACTTC. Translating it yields CASSEVRAYEQYF.

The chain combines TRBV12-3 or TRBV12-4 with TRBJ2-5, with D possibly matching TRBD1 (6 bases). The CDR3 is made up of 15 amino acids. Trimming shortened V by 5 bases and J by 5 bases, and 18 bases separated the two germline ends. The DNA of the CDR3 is TGTGCCAGCAGTCCCCCGGGACACCTCCATGAGACCCAGTACTTC. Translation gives CASSPPGHLHETQYF.

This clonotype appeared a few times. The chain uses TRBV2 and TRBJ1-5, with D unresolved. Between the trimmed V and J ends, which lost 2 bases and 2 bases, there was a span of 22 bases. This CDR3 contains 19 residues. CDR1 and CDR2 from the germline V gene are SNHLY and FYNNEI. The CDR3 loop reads CASSEYPPTQAVGNQPQHF. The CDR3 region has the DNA TGTGCCAGCAGTGAATACCCCCCTACCCAGGCTGTCGGCAATCAGCCCCAGCATTTT.

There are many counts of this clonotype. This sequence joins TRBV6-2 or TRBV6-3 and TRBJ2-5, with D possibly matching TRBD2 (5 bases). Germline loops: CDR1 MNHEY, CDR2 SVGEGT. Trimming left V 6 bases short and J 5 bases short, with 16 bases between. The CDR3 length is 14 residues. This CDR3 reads CASRTDSGWETQYF. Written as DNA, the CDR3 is TGTGCCAGCAGGACGGACTCTGGGTGGGAGACCCAGTACTTC.